This TCR beta chain was observed in a study of blood T cell repertoires in COVID-19. Background on the study: T cells, B-cell-depleted T cells, or PBMCs provided the cDNA or gDNA that served as material.

Sequencing used immunoSEQ multiplex PCR; TCRdb keeps in-frame clones, though not all of them. The data contain some 130,000 clones, 88% of them seen just once; the ten biggest clones take up about a tenth. Sequencing was carried out using peripheral blood. The TCR sequence derives from a man aged 50 to 60 with acute or convalescent COVID-19.

Written as DNA, the CDR3 is TGCAGCGGGGGTCGGGGGAACACTGAAGCTTTCTTT. Its protein product is CSGGRGNTEAFF. This chain connects TRBV29-1 to TRBJ1-1; D uncertain. With 7 bases removed from V and 1 base from J, the gap between germline ends came to 10 bases. The germline CDR1 and CDR2 sequences are SQVTM and ANQGSEA. This CDR3 is built from 12 residues.